The rows below give T cell receptor beta chains drawn from one sample of a study of identifying expanded T cells in peripheral blood. Only in-frame clones appear in the TCRdb table, and some are missing; sequencing was by immunoSEQ multiplex PCR. This sample yields some 76,000 clones, of which approximately 87% are seen a single time; over 2.5% belongs to the top ten. The sample taken for sequencing was blood. The source is a person aged 18 to 70 in good health. CDR3s include the opening cysteine and the closing phenylalanine or tryptophan. D genes are given only for firm matches. The size of a clone is reported for some rows only, either as once, few or many, or as a class for expanded clones.

V gene,J gene,D gene,clone size,CDR3 protein
TRBV7-2,TRBJ1-2,NA,NA,CASSLEGRANYGYTF
TRBV28,TRBJ2-5,NA,NA,CASSFFGGQETQYF
TRBV7-3,TRBJ2-5,TRBD2,NA,CASSSSGTSGNPQYF
TRBV5-8,TRBJ2-5,TRBD1,NA,CASSRTGALQETQYF
TRBV6-5,TRBJ1-5,NA,once,CASSYVGINQPQHF
TRBV5-1,TRBJ2-7,NA,NA,CASSLGTVLASYEQYF
TRBV19,TRBJ2-1,NA,NA,CASSIVGRSDEQFF
TRBV7-8,TRBJ2-3,TRBD2,NA,CASSLEEFWTSGTDTQYF
TRBV7-2,TRBJ1-1,NA,once,CASSFLITGYTEAFF
TRBV27,TRBJ1-5,NA,medium-sized,CASSSRVNQPQHF
TRBV6-5,TRBJ2-1,NA,NA,CASSSGWNEQFF
TRBV9,TRBJ2-6,NA,NA,CASSPHGGANVLTF
TRBV7-9,TRBJ2-7,TRBD2,once,CASSPASGSGEQYF
TRBV27,TRBJ2-7,NA,NA,CASSLDAGLYYEQYF
TRBV7-9,TRBJ2-2,TRBD2,NA,CASSPGTSATGELFF
TRBV6-6,TRBJ1-5,NA,NA,CASSYSETASGPQHF
TRBV27,TRBJ2-1,NA,NA,CASSPSKVEQFF
TRBV6-1,TRBJ2-5,NA,NA,CASSWDVEETQYF
TRBV4-3,TRBJ2-3,TRBD2,NA,CASSQDQGGLADTQYF
TRBV7-3,TRBJ2-2,TRBD1,NA,CASSSTGETGELFF
TRBV28,TRBJ2-7,NA,NA,CASGRGQATLHVGLHSYEQYF
TRBV6-5,TRBJ1-1,TRBD1,NA,CASLPTGRNTEAFF
TRBV4-1,TRBJ1-5,NA,NA,CASSQDQVIRVNQPQHF
TRBV6-5,TRBJ1-1,TRBD1,NA,CASSRRPGQGEAFF
TRBV9,TRBJ2-6,NA,once,CASSVDRRNSGANVLTF
TRBV14,TRBJ2-5,TRBD1,NA,CASSRETGSVETQYF
TRBV5-1,TRBJ1-2,NA,NA,CASSLWNNYGYTF
TRBV18,TRBJ2-7,NA,NA,CASSPPTGDKYEQYF
TRBV27,TRBJ2-3,NA,NA,CASSPSPTDTQYF
TRBV2,TRBJ2-7,TRBD2,NA,CASSELRWTSESYEQYF
TRBV6-1,TRBJ1-1,NA,few,CASSEILGQAFF
TRBV4-1,TRBJ2-3,NA,NA,CASSQERGDASTDTQYF
TRBV7-8,TRBJ2-7,TRBD2,NA,CASSPRIGTSGGYEQYF
TRBV18,TRBJ1-4,NA,NA,CASSPRLNEKLFF
TRBV30,TRBJ1-5,NA,NA,CAWSLDSLNQPQHF
TRBV18,TRBJ2-3,TRBD2,NA,CASSQLAGTDTQYF
TRBV5-4,TRBJ2-7,NA,NA,CASSFLGLTRGYEQYF
TRBV7-9,TRBJ2-5,NA,NA,CASSSGNLETQYF
TRBV27,TRBJ1-4,TRBD1,NA,CASSPQGRGEKLFF
TRBV28,TRBJ2-7,TRBD2,NA,CASSFPGLAGAYEQYF
TRBV29-1,TRBJ2-7,TRBD1,NA,CSVSGTGGYEQYF
TRBV28,TRBJ1-2,NA,few,CASSLSRGYTF
TRBV12-5,TRBJ2-5,NA,NA,CASGLGTEETQYF
TRBV5-5,TRBJ2-4,NA,NA,CASSFIAQNIQYF
TRBV4-3,TRBJ2-3,NA,NA,CASSQDPLGTAGSTDTQYF
TRBV29-1,TRBJ2-5,NA,NA,CSVVARGRQETQYF
TRBV2,TRBJ2-3,TRBD2,NA,CASSERGLSTDTQYF
TRBV27,TRBJ1-5,NA,NA,CASSLNMDQPQHF
TRBV25-1,TRBJ2-3,NA,NA,CASSESRSLGVSDTQYF
TRBV19,TRBJ2-1,NA,NA,CASSGKYRIIEANEQFF
TRBV4-3,TRBJ2-7,TRBD2,NA,CASSQGLAGAGSYEQYF
TRBV5-4,TRBJ1-4,NA,NA,CASSFGGRLPTNEKLFF
TRBV11-2,TRBJ2-3,NA,NA,CASSPHRFSADTQYF